The entry that follows covers one T cell receptor (beta chain) sequence. Just one base apart from a much larger clone, this may be a read error. These data originate in a study of CD8 T cells in ankylosing spondylitis. Via MiXCR, TCRdb re-called the 5' RACE reads, giving one row per CDR3 protein. The table shows 250,000 to 350,000 distinct CDR3 sequences, with 20% occurring only once. Germline lookup yields CDR1 SGDLS and CDR2 YYNGEE. The length of the CDR3 is 15 residues. The source of this sequence is a male donor with ankylosing spondylitis or in good health (not recorded which). Sequencing input: blood, either unsorted or a sorted T cell fraction (not recorded which). This chain uses TRBV9 with TRBJ1-4, with 9 bases lining up with TRBD1. The CDR3 here is CASSQGTGLNEKLVF. DNA of the CDR3: TGTGCCAGCAGCCAAGGGACAGGGCTTAATGAAAAACTGGTTTTT.